The rows below give T cell receptor beta chains drawn from one sample of a study of T cell changes during pregnancy in multiple sclerosis. Assay used: immunoSEQ multiplex PCR; TCRdb lists only in-frame clones, some missing. The table includes tens of thousands of clones, roughly 91% detected once. The sequenced sample was CD8+ T cells from peripheral blood mononuclear cells, obtained before pregnancy. The origin of the receptors is a female donor with multiple sclerosis, enrolled in a pregnancy study. CDR3s include the opening cysteine and the closing phenylalanine or tryptophan. Fields, in order: clone size, J gene, V gene, D gene, CDR3 protein, CDR3 DNA. D genes are given only for firm matches. Size is stated for part of the rows, as once, few or many counts, or as a class when the clone is expanded.

NA,TRBJ2-2,TRBV10-2,NA,CASSEQPTGELFF,TGCGCCAGCAGTGAACAGCCCACCGGGGAGCTGTTTTTT
NA,TRBJ1-2,TRBV29-1,NA,CSVGIESGSGYTF,TGCAGCGTTGGTATTGAGTCAGGTTCTGGCTACACCTTC
once,TRBJ1-4,TRBV6-1,NA,CASSDWRGTATNEKLFF,TGTGCCAGCAGTGATTGGCGGGGAACTGCTACTAATGAAAAACTGTTTTTT
NA,TRBJ2-7,TRBV9,TRBD1,CASSQPKTGMEEQYF,TGTGCCAGCAGCCAGCCCAAGACAGGGATGGAGGAGCAGTACTTC
NA,TRBJ2-3,TRBV5-1,NA,CASSLGHSVGTDTQYF,TGCGCCAGCAGCTTGGGTCATTCGGTCGGCACAGATACGCAGTATTTT
once,TRBJ2-1,TRBV27,TRBD2,CASRISEGTSVYEQFF,TGTGCCAGCAGGATCTCGGAGGGGACTAGTGTCTATGAGCAGTTCTTC
NA,TRBJ1-2,TRBV5-6,NA,CASSLNRVAQGYTF,TGTGCCAGCAGCTTGAACAGGGTCGCCCAGGGCTACACCTTC
once,TRBJ2-1,TRBV6-5,TRBD2,CASSYSSGEVRDEQFF,TGTGCCAGCAGTTACTCGAGCGGGGAGGTAAGGGATGAGCAGTTCTTC
NA,TRBJ1-5,TRBV9,NA,CASSVEWGPRGGDHQPQHF,TGTGCCAGCAGCGTAGAGTGGGGCCCTCGCGGGGGGGATCATCAGCCCCAGCATTTT
NA,TRBJ1-5,TRBV10-3,NA,CAISEGTGVAAQHF,TGTGCCATCAGTGAGGGCACGGGTGTAGCGGCCCAGCATTTT
NA,TRBJ2-5,TRBV13,TRBD2,CASSLAGLAVYQETQYF,TGTGCCAGCAGCTTAGCGGGACTAGCGGTATACCAAGAGACCCAGTACTTC
once,TRBJ2-1,TRBV9,TRBD2,CASSPAGALGNEQFF,TGTGCCAGCAGCCCAGCGGGAGCCTTAGGCAATGAGCAGTTCTTC
NA,TRBJ2-5,TRBV7-9,TRBD1,CASSPPGAGQANQETQYF,TGTGCCAGCAGCCCCCCAGGTGCGGGACAGGCAAACCAAGAGACCCAGTACTTC
once,TRBJ2-5,TRBV4-1,TRBD2,CASSQESWMGLSLKETQYF,TGCGCCAGCAGCCAAGAGAGCTGGATGGGACTATCCTTAAAAGAGACCCAGTACTTC
NA,TRBJ2-1,TRBV5-1,NA,CASSLGTVKNEQFF,TGCGCCAGCAGCTTGGGGACTGTTAAAAATGAGCAGTTCTTC